This T cell receptor beta chain was found in a study of blood T cell repertoires in COVID-19. Study overall: The study drew acute and convalescent COVID-19 samples from the United States, Italy and Spain. Sample material is recorded as cDNA or gDNA derived from T cells, B-cell-depleted T cells, or PBMCs.

Per the study methods: For nucleated cells, counts were estimated from reference gene primer amplification. TCRdb's copy holds only in-frame clones and misses some; the assay was immunoSEQ multiplex PCR. The D gene and trimming were derived from the DNA, and the V and J assignments and clone size from that table. The sample holds 230,000 or so clones, 89% seen once. The germline CDR1 and CDR2 sequences are SGHAT and FQNNGV. Unmatched junction bases numbered 7, after V lost 1 base and J lost 4 bases. This CDR3 has 17 residues. The receptor's source is a woman in her thirties or forties who had recovered from COVID-19. The V call is TRBV11-2, the J call TRBJ2-7; 13 positions agree with TRBD2. The sequenced material came from peripheral blood. CDR3 residues: CASSLGDWTSGSYEQYV. CDR3 nucleotides: TGTGCCAGCAGCTTAGGTGATTGGACTAGCGGGAGTTACGAGCAGTACGTC.